These T cell receptor beta chains were read from a single sample in a study of T cells in Graves' hyperthyroidism and ophthalmopathy. MiXCR, applied by TCRdb to the multiplex PCR reads, yields one record per CDR3 protein. Among about 250,000 distinct CDR3 sequences listed, roughly 15% were seen once. The source material was blood. The source of these receptors is a woman between 45 and 60 years old with Graves' hyperthyroidism that later progressed to Graves' ophthalmopathy. Both conserved end residues are part of each CDR3. A D gene is named only where the DNA matches it firmly. A row's size may be missing; if present it is once, few, many or a size class.

clone size,D gene,V gene,J gene,CDR3 DNA,CDR3 protein
.,TRBD1,TRBV19,TRBJ1-5,TGTGCCAGTAGTATGAGGCAGGGGGCGGGTCAGCCCCAGCATTTT,CASSMRQGAGQPQHF
.,.,TRBV7-2,TRBJ2-2,TGCGCCAGCAGCCACCCCAGAGCAGGGGGGACCGGGGAGCTGTTTTTT,CASSHPRAGGTGELFF
.,.,TRBV20-1,TRBJ2-5,TGCAGTGCTACGGAGGAGCGGGTCAACTTC,CSATEERVNF
many,.,TRBV2,TRBJ2-7,TGTGCCAGCAGTGAGATCCAGACCTACGAGCAGTACTTC,CASSEIQTYEQYF
.,.,TRBV20-1,TRBJ2-2,TGCGCCATCGGGACACCGAGTAGGTTGTTTTTT,CAIGTPSRLFF
many,TRBD2,TRBV28,TRBJ2-3,TGTGCCAGCAGTGTTAGCGGGATAGGCACAGATACGCAGTATTTT,CASSVSGIGTDTQYF
many,.,TRBV29-1,TRBJ1-1,TGCAGCGTTTGGAAAGGGGCTAACACTGAAGCTTTCTTT,CSVWKGANTEAFF
many,.,TRBV11-2,TRBJ2-5,TGTGCCAGCAGCTTAGAGCTCGCGGTTATCCAAGAGACCCAGTACTTC,CASSLELAVIQETQYF
.,.,TRBV3-1,TRBJ2-2,TGTGCCAGCGGACAAGATCGGCCCCCGAACACCGGGGAGCTGTTTTTT,CASGQDRPPNTGELFF
.,.,TRBV11-2,TRBJ2-1,TGTGCCAGCAGCTTAAAAGCGGCTTACAATGAGCAGTTCTTC,CASSLKAAYNEQFF
.,TRBD2,TRBV6-1,TRBJ2-5,TGTGCCAGCAGTGAAGCGCTGTCTAGCGGGAGTGGGGGAGAGACCCAGTACTTC,CASSEALSSGSGGETQYF
.,.,TRBV25-1,TRBJ1-3,TGTGCCAGCCCCGGGAACTTTCCGAGCTCTGGAAACACCATATATTTT,CASPGNFPSSGNTIYF
many,.,TRBV18,TRBJ2-3,TGTGCCAGCTCACCTTGGAACCGACCAGATACGCAGTATTTT,CASSPWNRPDTQYF
few,.,TRBV7-6,TRBJ2-7,TGTGCCAGCAGCTCCCGGGGGTTTCTCCGGGAGCAGTACTTC,CASSSRGFLREQYF
.,.,TRBV28,TRBJ2-3,TGTGCCAGCACGGACCTCCAGGCGCAGTATTTT,CASTDLQAQYF
many,.,TRBV27,TRBJ2-7,TGTGCCAGCAGTTTATCGGGGACGCTGAGCTCCTACGAGCAGTACTTC,CASSLSGTLSSYEQYF
few,.,TRBV4-2,TRBJ2-2,TGTGCCAGCAGCCAACCGGGCACAGGAACCGGGGAGCTGTTTTTT,CASSQPGTGTGELFF
many,.,TRBV6-1,TRBJ2-7,TGTGCCAGCAGATCCCTCCCGGGTAGAAGCTCCTACGAGCAGTACTTC,CASRSLPGRSSYEQYF
.,.,TRBV18,TRBJ1-1,TGTGCCAGCTCAAGAATCCAGGTTGGAACTGAAGCTTTCTTT,CASSRIQVGTEAFF
many,.,TRBV28,TRBJ1-2,TGTGCCAGCAGTTTCACGGCAGGGGACTATGGCTACACCTTC,CASSFTAGDYGYTF
many,.,TRBV6-1,TRBJ2-6,TGTGCCAGCAGCCACGGGAACAGGGCTAACCTTATAAACGTCCTGACTTTC,CASSHGNRANLINVLTF
many,.,TRBV20-1,TRBJ2-2,TGCAGTGCTAAGGGACTTAAGAACACCGGGGAGCTGTTTTTT,CSAKGLKNTGELFF
few,TRBD1,TRBV19,TRBJ1-2,TGTGCCAGTGATTCGGACAGGGCGTATGGCTACACCTTC,CASDSDRAYGYTF
.,.,TRBV20-1,TRBJ1-1,TGCAGTGCTAGCGAAGGTGGTCACAGATTGAACACTGAAGCTTTCTTT,CSASEGGHRLNTEAFF
many,TRBD2,TRBV20-1,TRBJ2-1,TGCAGTGCTAGAGCCCCGGGACTAGCGAGGGACAATGAGCAGTTCTTC,CSARAPGLARDNEQFF
few,.,TRBV29-1,TRBJ2-6,TGCAGCGTTGTGGGTGCCAGAGGATCTGGGGCCAACGTCCTGACTTTC,CSVVGARGSGANVLTF
many,TRBD1,TRBV10-3,TRBJ1-1,TGTGCCATCAGTGATAAAAACAGGGGCACTGAAGCTTTCTTT,CAISDKNRGTEAFF
.,.,TRBV6-6,TRBJ1-1,TGTGCCAGCAGTTACTCGGGGGGGAACACTGAAGCTTTCTTT,CASSYSGGNTEAFF
.,.,TRBV2,TRBJ1-1,TGTGCCAGCAGTGGGCTTGGGTGGGTGACTGAAGCTTTCTTT,CASSGLGWVTEAFF
.,.,TRBV19,TRBJ1-1,TGTGCCAGTAGTATCGGCCCGGGGGCTGAAGCTTTCTTT,CASSIGPGAEAFF
many,.,TRBV7-9,TRBJ1-2,TGTGCCAGCAGCCAAGCTATGGGAAATGGCTACACCTTC,CASSQAMGNGYTF
many,TRBD1,TRBV28,TRBJ2-3,TGTGCCAGCAGCACGGGACAGGGGGCGACAGATACGCAGTATTTT,CASSTGQGATDTQYF
few,TRBD2,TRBV20-1,TRBJ2-1,TGCAGTGCTAGAGGACTAGCGGGAGGGAGCTCCTACAATGAGCAGTTCTTC,CSARGLAGGSSYNEQFF
once,.,TRBV25-1,TRBJ1-6,TGTGCCAGCAGTGAATTGGGCATTTATAATTCACCCCTCCGCTTT,CASSELGIYNSPLRF
.,.,TRBV9,TRBJ1-2,TGTGCCAGCAGCGTAGGAACCCAGGCGGGCTACACCTTC,CASSVGTQAGYTF
few,.,TRBV3-1,TRBJ2-7,TGTGCCAGCAGCCAAGACCCCCTTCGGGAGCAGTACTTC,CASSQDPLREQYF
many,TRBD1,TRBV7-9,TRBJ2-7,TGTGCCAGCAGCGGGGCGGGACAGGGTACGCACTACGAGCAGTACTTC,CASSGAGQGTHYEQYF
many,.,TRBV4-1,TRBJ2-7,TGCGCCAGCAGCGACCTCGGGGGCGGGAGCTCCTACGAGCAGTACTTC,CASSDLGGGSSYEQYF
many,TRBD2,TRBV7-2,TRBJ2-7,TGTGCCAGCAGCCTGACACTAGCGGCGCTCTCCTACGAGCAGTACTTC,CASSLTLAALSYEQYF
many,.,TRBV13,TRBJ2-3,TGTGCCAGCAGCTTAGGCCTCGAAGGGGCCGCAGATACGCAGTATTTT,CASSLGLEGAADTQYF
many,TRBD1,TRBV20-1,TRBJ2-3,TGCAGTGCGGGGGCAGGGGGAACAGATACGCAGTATTTT,CSAGAGGTDTQYF
many,TRBD1,TRBV30,TRBJ1-1,TGTGCCTGGAGTGTAGGGGCAGGGGGTACTGAAGCTTTCTTT,CAWSVGAGGTEAFF
many,.,TRBV11-2,TRBJ2-5,TGTGCCAGCAGCAGTAGGACTTGGTGGGGAGAAGAGACCCAGTACTTC,CASSSRTWWGEETQYF
.,.,TRBV18,TRBJ1-6,TGTGCCAGCGTACAGGCGGACGGCGCCAATTCACCCCTCCACTTT,CASVQADGANSPLHF
few,TRBD2,TRBV19,TRBJ2-4,TGTGCCAGTAGTATACGGGAGGGAGCCAAAAACATTCAGTACTTC,CASSIREGAKNIQYF
many,.,TRBV3-1,TRBJ1-1,TGTGCCAGCAGCCAAGACTCAGACCGAGGAGCTTTCTTT,CASSQDSDRGAFF
.,.,TRBV4-1,TRBJ1-2,TGCGCCAGCAGCCCAGATAAGGGGGACGAGGATGGCTACACCTTC,CASSPDKGDEDGYTF
few,TRBD2,TRBV15,TRBJ2-7,TGTGCCACCAGCAGACACAACCCTAGCGGGCGTTCCTACGAGCAGTACTTC,CATSRHNPSGRSYEQYF
many,.,TRBV29-1,TRBJ1-1,TGCACCTCGGGCACTGAAGCTTTCTTT,CTSGTEAFF
few,.,TRBV19,TRBJ2-2,TGTGCCAGTAGTATAGCCCCACAGGGATGGGCCGGGGAGCTGTTTTTT,CASSIAPQGWAGELFF